The 24 T cell receptor beta chains below all came from one sample that was sequenced in a study of shared clonotypes between healthy human individuals (dated by TCRdb to 2019 to 2021). Library preparation was by the immunoSEQ multiplex PCR assay. The source is immuneACCESS, and TCRdb retained only in-frame sequences with V and J called. Part of the clones is not carried over; for the studies checked, unresolved V genes explain less than half of this, and the remainder is unexplained. For this sample there are about 460,000 clones; around 77% appear just once. The top ten clones comprise more than 10% of the sample. Material for sequencing was PBMCs. These receptors came from a woman between 40 and 55 years old in good health. Some clones in this sample may be carry-over from other donors' samples.

This clone has just one count. This chain connects TRBV18 to TRBJ2-7; 8 bases map to TRBD2. V shed 2 bases, J shed 6 bases, and the junction held 3 bases outside the gene matches. The germline V gene has CDR1 KGHSH and CDR2 LQKENI. The CDR3 is made up of 13 amino acids. CDR3 sequence reads: CASSPGTRTEQYF. DNA for the CDR3: TGTGCCAGCTCACCAGGGACTAGGACCGAGCAGTACTTC.

V usage is TRBV29-1 and J usage is TRBJ2-5; 8 nucleotides align to TRBD1. The CDR3 has 12 residues. Unmatched junction bases numbered 1, after V lost 2 bases and J lost 5 bases. Germline-derived CDR1 and CDR2 are SQVTM and ANQGSEA. CDR3: CSVERDRETQYF. The CDR3 DNA sequence: TGCAGCGTTGAAAGGGACAGGGAGACCCAGTACTTC.

A note on this clone: A much larger clone is a single base away; this may be a read error. The rearrangement joins TRBV7-2 to TRBJ2-3; possibly TRBD1 or TRBD2 for D (5 bases each). This CDR3 region has 14 residues. Germline V gene data show CDR1 as SGHTA and CDR2 as FQGNSA. In DNA, the CDR3 is TGTGCCAGCAGCTTATTGGCTAGCACAGGTACGCAGTATTTT. Translation gives CASSLLASTGTQYF. Drawing the rest from reference TRBV7-2 and TRBJ2-3, the complete variable domain is GAGVSQSPSNKVTEKGKDVELRCDPISGHTALYWYRQSLGQGLEFLIYFQGNSAPDKSGLPSDRFSAERTGGSVSTLTIQRTQQEDSAVYLCASSLLASTGTQYFGPGTRLTVL.

The V and J genes are TRBV28 and TRBJ2-7; 7 bases agree with TRBD2. Germline assignment: CDR1 MDHEN and CDR2 SYDVKM. CDR3 length: 15 residues. Trimming cost V 5 bases and J 9 bases; bases outside gene matches: 16. This CDR3 is CASSTPTGGTHGQYF. The CDR3 coding sequence is TGTGCCAGCAGTACTCCCACCGGGGGGACCCATGGGCAGTACTTC.

V is TRBV5-1 and J is TRBJ2-5, with TRBD2 identical over 7 bases. Germline-derived CDR1 and CDR2 are SGHRS and YFSETQ. This CDR3 contains 14 residues. Trimming cost V 5 bases and J 4 bases; bases outside gene matches: 8. CDR3 nucleotides: TGCGCCAGCAGTACGGGGGAGGGCTTAGAGACCCAGTACTTC. Translating it yields CASSTGEGLETQYF.

This clone has only one observation. V and J are TRBV5-4 and TRBJ2-5; D may be TRBD1 or TRBD2 (6 bases each). The end of the DNA is better explained by TRBJ2-7, so the J call may be wrong. CDR1 SGHNT and CDR2 YYREEE come from the germline V gene (reference sequence). There are 16 residues in the CDR3. CDR3 coding DNA: TGTGCCAGCAGCTTAAGCGGAACCGGGGGCCTCTACGAGCAGTACTTC. Residues: CASSLSGTGGLYEQYF.

The chain combines TRBV5-1 with TRBJ2-7, with a possible D match to TRBD1 (6 bases). V was shortened by 4 bases and J by 1 base, with 12 bases between the two germline ends. The CDR3 contains 14 residues. Germline V gene lookup returns CDR1 SGHRS and CDR2 YFSETQ. CDR3 coding DNA: TGCGCCAGCAGCCCGCCCGGACAGTCCTACGAGCAGTACTTC. It is translated as CASSPPGQSYEQYF.

This chain uses TRBV18 with TRBJ2-1, with 7 bases aligning to TRBD2. In germline, CDR1 is KGHSH, CDR2 LQKENI. V gave up 0 bases and J gave up 10 bases; unmatched junction bases: 3. The length of the CDR3 is 13 residues. The CDR3 DNA is TGTGCCAGCTCACCACCGGGACTACCCGAGCAGTTCTTC. Translating it yields CASSPPGLPEQFF.

The CDR3 DNA reads as TGTGCCAGCAGCTTAGACGGTCAGGGGAATCAGCCCCAGCATTTT. The encoded protein is CASSLDGQGNQPQHF. The chain couples TRBV7-2 to TRBJ1-5; a possible D gene is TRBD1 (6 bases). This CDR3 region has 15 residues. The germline V gene encodes CDR1 SGHTA and CDR2 FQGNSA. Trimming shortened V by 1 base and J by 4 bases, and 11 bases separated the two germline ends. The variable domain in full, completed from reference TRBV7-2 and TRBJ1-5, reads GAGVSQSPSNKVTEKGKDVELRCDPISGHTALYWYRQSLGQGLEFLIYFQGNSAPDKSGLPSDRFSAERTGGSVSTLTIQRTQQEDSAVYLCASSLDGQGNQPQHFGDGTRLSIL.

This chain connects TRBV7-2 to TRBJ2-7; TRBD2 aligns across 12 bases. The V and J ends lost 5 bases and 2 bases, in that order; junction bases with no gene match: 4. The CDR3 loop spans 15 amino acids. CDR1 is SGHTA and CDR2 is FQGNSA in the germline V gene. The CDR3 is CASSEGLAGTYEQYF. The CDR3 DNA reads TGTGCCAGCAGCGAGGGACTAGCGGGCACCTACGAGCAGTACTTC.

This chain connects TRBV6-5 to TRBJ2-7, with unresolved D. There are 13 residues in the CDR3. Trimming cost V 4 bases and J 13 bases, with 20 bases left between them. The germline V gene has CDR1 MNHEY and CDR2 SVGAGI. The CDR3 sequence is CASSFSSERRRYF. The DNA of the CDR3 is TGTGCCAGCAGTTTTAGCAGCGAGCGACGGCGATACTTC.

This rearrangement joins TRBV5-6 to TRBJ1-1, with 7 positions matching TRBD1. Germline-derived CDR1 and CDR2 are SGHDT and YYEEEE. The CDR3 spans 13 residues. V shed 4 bases, J shed 4 bases, and the junction held 4 bases outside the gene matches. The CDR3 here is CASSGWDSTEAFF. The CDR3 DNA reads as TGTGCCAGCAGCGGGTGGGACAGCACTGAAGCTTTCTTT. Looking up the rest from reference TRBV5-6 and TRBJ1-1 gives the full variable domain: DAGVTQSPTHLIKTRGQQVTLRCSPKSGHDTVSWYQQALGQGPQFIFQYYEEEERQRGNFPDRFSGHQFPNYSSELNVNALLLGDSALYLCASSGWDSTEAFFGQGTRLTVV.

The chain couples TRBV4-2 to TRBJ2-3; 7 bases are shared with TRBD2. Germline-derived CDR1 and CDR2 are LGHNA and YNFKEQ. The V gene end was trimmed by 4 bases and the J gene end by 4 bases; junction bases not matched to a gene: 17. The CDR3 is 18 residues long. Here the CDR3 reads CASSRLQRDGWKADTQYF. CDR3 DNA sequence: TGTGCCAGCAGCCGTCTACAGCGGGACGGCTGGAAGGCAGATACGCAGTATTTT.

This rearrangement joins TRBV2 to TRBJ2-3, with a tentative D call TRBD2 (5 bases). This CDR3 comprises 13 residues. V shed 8 bases and J shed 3 bases, with 12 bases lying between them. CDR1 and CDR2 from the germline V gene are SNHLY and FYNNEI. CDR3 residues: CASEGGQTDTQYF. The CDR3 DNA sequence: TGTGCCAGCGAAGGCGGGCAAACAGATACGCAGTATTTT.

The rearrangement joins TRBV18 to TRBJ2-3; 9 bases are shared with TRBD2. The CDR3 has 15 amino acids. Germline trimming cut 3 bases from V and 9 bases from J; bases unmatched to any gene: 10. Germline V gene sequence: CDR1 KGHSH, CDR2 LQKENI. Here the CDR3 DNA reads TGTGCCAGCTCACCTTCGCGCGGGAGGGGAAAGACGCAGTATTTT. Its translation: CASSPSRGRGKTQYF.

The chain uses TRBV18 and TRBJ2-3, with D perhaps TRBD1 (5 bases). V shed 3 bases and J shed 3 bases, with 25 bases lying between them. The CDR3 covers 19 residues. Looked up from germline, CDR1 is KGHSH and CDR2 is LQKENI. The CDR3 nucleotides read TGTGCCAGCTCACCCAGGGCAAACTACCGAACATTAAATACAGATACGCAGTATTTT. It translates to CASSPRANYRTLNTDTQYF.

This chain uses TRBV6-6 with TRBJ2-7; D is perhaps TRBD1 (5 bases). The CDR3 has 15 amino acids. V shed 3 bases and J shed 2 bases, with 14 bases lying between them. The germline CDR1 and CDR2 sequences are MNHNY and SVGAGI (reference sequence). The CDR3 reads CASSYQGSMAYEQYF. The CDR3 DNA follows: TGTGCCAGCAGTTATCAGGGTTCAATGGCCTACGAGCAGTACTTC.

The chain uses TRBV19 and TRBJ2-7; 8 positions match TRBD1. J gave up 1 base and V 6 bases, and 2 bases lay outside the gene matches. Germline assignment: CDR1 LNHDA and CDR2 SQIVND (reference sequence). This CDR3 comprises 13 residues. CDR3 sequence (DNA): TGTGCCAGTAGCCGGACAGGGTCCTACGAGCAGTACTTC. Encoded protein: CASSRTGSYEQYF. The full variable domain, its missing parts supplied by reference TRBV19 and TRBJ2-7, is DGGITQSPKYLFRKEGQNVTLSCEQNLNHDAMYWYRQDPGQGLRLIYYSQIVNDFQKGDIAEGYSVSREKKESFPLTVTSAQKNPTAFYLCASSRTGSYEQYFGPGTRLTVT.

CDR3 in DNA: TGTGCCAGCAGCGTAGCGGTAATGTCTCTAGCTTTCTTT. Encoded protein: CASSVAVMSLAFF. The rearrangement links TRBV9 to TRBJ1-1, with D unresolved. This CDR3 is built from 13 residues. V lost 0 bases to trimming and J lost 10 bases, with 13 bases between them. The germline CDR1 and CDR2 sequences are SGDLS and YYNGEE.

As concerns this clone: It is likely a read error: a sequence one base away is far more abundant. This same CDR3 is encoded by further DNA sequences in the sample. The chain is built from TRBV7-8 and TRBJ2-7, with D hard to call. V was pared by 4 bases and J by 4 bases, with 11 bases between. The germline V gene has CDR1 SGHVS and CDR2 FQNEAQ. The length of the CDR3 is 13 residues. The CDR3 region is CASSYLGKYEQYF. The CDR3, as DNA: TGTGCCAGCAGCTACTTAGGTAAATACGAGCAGTACTTC.

As to this clone: A read error likely explains this, since a far larger clone differs by one base. The chain employs TRBV6-5 and TRBJ2-7; D not resolved. This CDR3 spans 12 amino acids. The germline V gene has CDR1 MNHEY and CDR2 SVGAGI. CDR3 loop: CASAQSSYEQCF. CDR3 DNA: TGTGCCAGTGCACAGAGCTCCTACGAGCAGTGCTTC.

This clone was seen repeatedly, ten times or more. The same CDR3 arises from other DNA sequences in this sample as well. V and J are TRBV5-1 and TRBJ1-1; D is ambiguous. The CDR3 extends over 13 amino acids. The ends were cut back, 0 bases at V and 4 bases at J, with 7 bases in the middle. CDR1 and CDR2 (germline): SGHRS, YFSETQ. The CDR3 DNA follows: TGCGCCAGCAGCTTGGACCCCTCCACTGAAGCTTTCTTT. This encodes CASSLDPSTEAFF.

Turning to this clone: A read error may be the cause here, since a much bigger clone is one base away. The chain has TRBV4-2 and TRBJ2-7, with TRBD1 as a possible D gene (6 bases). The germline gives CDR1 LGHNA, CDR2 YNFKEQ. The CDR3 sequence is 15 residues long. As DNA, the CDR3 is TGTGCCAACAGCCAATTCAGGGGATCGTCCTACGAGCAGTACTTC. This sequence encodes CANSQFRGSSYEQYF.

J is TRBJ1-1 and V is TRBV7-9, with a tentative D call TRBD1 (6 bases). Trimming removed 3 bases at V and 4 bases at J, with 12 bases between. Germline V gives CDR1 SEHNR, CDR2 FQNEAQ (reference sequence). The CDR3 totals 14 residues. In DNA, the CDR3 is TGTGCCAGCAGCTTCGGGGGAGGGGGCACTGAAGCTTTCTTT. Its protein product is CASSFGGGGTEAFF.